These 23 T cell receptor beta chains share one sample of origin, sequenced in a study of CD8 T cells in Susac syndrome. Random hexamers primed reverse transcription of 0.5 to 1 ug RNA. One entry per CDR3 protein results from TCRdb running MiXCR on the immunoSEQ multiplex PCR reads. This sample has about 160,000 distinct CDR3 sequences, with roughly 94% found just once. Sequencing used CD4+ T cells from PBMCs. These receptors were obtained from a human donor with multiple sclerosis.

The rearrangement uses TRBV19 and TRBJ2-1; TRBD2 matches at 11 bases. This CDR3 is 12 amino acids long. V dropped 6 bases and J dropped 11; count of bases not matched to a gene: 3. Germline V CDR1 and CDR2: LNHDA, SQIVND (reference sequence). Here the CDR3 reads CASSTSGGKQFF. The CDR3 nucleotides are TGTGCCAGTAGCACTAGCGGGGGAAAGCAGTTCTTC.

This clonotype was observed once. The chain links TRBV20-1 to TRBJ2-7, with D uncertain. Germline V gene lookup returns CDR1 DFQATT and CDR2 SNEGSKA (reference sequence). CDR3 length: 13 residues. The V end was cut by 3 bases, the J end by 0 bases, with 9 bases between. The CDR3 reads CSASRTSSYEQYF. The CDR3 coding sequence is TGCAGTGCTAGTCGTACTTCCTCCTACGAGCAGTACTTC.

This clonotype was found a few times. The chain has TRBV29-1 and TRBJ1-2; D remains unclear. CDR1 is SQVTM, CDR2 ANQGSEA, per germline. Trimming shortened V by 7 bases and J by 8 bases, and 11 bases separated the two germline ends. CDR3 length equals 10 residues. The CDR3 DNA is TGCAGCGGCTTACAAGAGGGCTACACCTTC. The encoded protein is CSGLQEGYTF.

This clonotype was counted a single time. The chain couples TRBV20-1 to TRBJ2-7; 9 bases line up with TRBD2. The CDR3 is 13 amino acids. The germline V gene encodes CDR1 DFQATT and CDR2 SNEGSKA (reference sequence). V lost 6 bases, J lost 2 bases, and 5 bases stayed unmatched. The CDR3 DNA sequence: TGCAGTGCCAAGCGGGAGGAGACCTACGAGCAGTACTTC. As protein: CSAKREETYEQYF.

This chain joins TRBV10-3 and TRBJ2-1; 7 positions agree with TRBD2. V gave up 2 bases and J gave up 5 bases; unmatched junction bases: 3. CDR3 length: 14 residues. The germline CDR1 and CDR2 sequences are ENHRY and SYGVKD. The CDR3 nucleotides are TGTGCCATCAGTGAGATGGCGGGAGACAATGAGCAGTTCTTC. Translated: CAISEMAGDNEQFF.

V and J are TRBV3-1 and TRBJ2-2, with D hard to call. The CDR3 loop spans 14 amino acids. Trimming removed 1 base at V and 6 bases at J, with 9 bases between. Per the germline V gene, CDR1 is LGHDT and CDR2 is YNNKEL (reference sequence). The CDR3 loop is CASSQALLSGELFF. The CDR3 nucleotides are TGTGCCAGCAGCCAAGCTCTCCTCTCCGGGGAGCTGTTTTTT.

CDR3 sequence reads: CASSRRQGLEGFF. The CDR3 nucleotides are TGTGCCAGCAGCCGGAGACAGGGTCTAGAGGGTTTCTTT. This chain uses TRBV6-2 or TRBV6-3 with TRBJ1-1; 7 bases align to TRBD1. CDR1 and CDR2 (germline): MNHEY, SVGEGT. The CDR3 extends over 13 amino acids. V shed 6 bases, J shed 13 bases, and the junction held 14 bases outside the gene matches.

V and J are TRBV29-1 and TRBJ2-3; D call uncertain. V shed 2 bases and J shed 7 bases, with 19 bases lying between them. Germline assignment: CDR1 SQVTM and CDR2 ANQGSEA. The CDR3 loop spans 15 amino acids. CDR3 sequence: CSVEQFLTPSHTQYF. The CDR3 DNA follows: TGCAGCGTTGAACAGTTTCTGACCCCCTCACATACGCAGTATTTT.

The rearrangement uses TRBV29-1 and TRBJ2-7, with 11 positions matching TRBD1. Losses at the gene ends were 5 bases for V and 1 base for J; bases not matched to a gene: 4. The germline V gene encodes CDR1 SQVTM and CDR2 ANQGSEA. This CDR3 region has 14 residues. The CDR3 loop is CSVSGQGGSYEQYF. Here the CDR3 DNA reads TGCAGCGTTTCGGGACAGGGGGGGTCCTACGAGCAGTACTTC.

The gene calls are TRBV5-6 and TRBJ1-2; D might be TRBD1 (6 bases). V gave up 3 bases and J gave up 8 bases, with 14 bases separating them. Per the germline V gene, CDR1 is SGHDT and CDR2 is YYEEEE. The CDR3 length is 13 residues. CDR3 nucleotide sequence: TGTGCCAGCAGCTCAGGACAGAGCTGGGGCTACACCTTC. It yields the protein CASSSGQSWGYTF.

The gene calls are TRBV5-1 and TRBJ2-5; TRBD2 might be the D (6 bases). V lost 2 bases and J lost 4, with 12 bases in between. The CDR3 is 14 amino acids. CDR1 SGHRS and CDR2 YFSETQ come from the germline V gene. CDR3 sequence reads: CASSFSGGRETQYF. DNA of the CDR3: TGCGCCAGCAGCTTCTCCGGGGGACGAGAGACCCAGTACTTC.

V is TRBV30 and J is TRBJ2-2; D tentatively fits TRBD1 or TRBD2 (5 bases each). Germline-derived CDR1 and CDR2 are GTSNPN and SVGIG (reference sequence). V lost 2 bases, J lost 9 bases, and 16 bases lay in between. The CDR3 contains 14 residues. The CDR3 spells CAWSRGRSGRELFF. CDR3 in DNA: TGTGCCTGGAGTAGGGGACGCTCTGGACGGGAGCTGTTTTTT.

The genes are TRBV16 and TRBJ2-3; no definite D call. In germline, CDR1 is KGHSY, CDR2 FQNENV. The V end was cut by 1 base, the J end by 5 bases, with 16 bases between. This CDR3 comprises 16 residues. The CDR3 spells CASSQLLRVHGDTQYF. In DNA form, the CDR3 reads TGTGCCAGCAGCCAATTACTTAGGGTTCATGGAGATACGCAGTATTTT.

This chain links TRBV5-1 with TRBJ2-7, with 7 positions matching TRBD1. The CDR3 is 14 residues long. Germline-derived CDR1 and CDR2 are SGHRS and YFSETQ. V was pared by 4 bases and J by 3 bases, with 7 bases of the junction left unmatched. CDR3 in DNA: TGCGCCAGCAGCGCCCGGGACAGCTACTACGAGCAGTACTTC. Translation: CASSARDSYYEQYF.

The chain is built from TRBV7-2 and TRBJ2-2; 14 bases match TRBD2. The germline V gene encodes CDR1 SGHTA and CDR2 FQGNSA. V lost 2 bases to trimming and J lost 7 bases; unmatched junction nucleotides: 3. The CDR3 covers 16 residues. CDR3: CASSLRLAGGHGELFF. For the CDR3, the DNA is TGTGCCAGCAGCTTAAGACTAGCGGGAGGGCACGGGGAGCTGTTTTTT.

The V and J genes are TRBV5-1 and TRBJ2-2, with 10 bases identical to TRBD2. The ends lost 4 bases at V and 5 bases at J; junction bases unmatched: 8. The CDR3 runs 16 residues. The V gene's germline CDR1 is SGHRS and CDR2 YFSETQ. CDR3 sequence reads: CASSPGLAAHTGELFF. Here the CDR3 DNA reads TGCGCCAGCAGCCCCGGACTAGCGGCACATACCGGGGAGCTGTTTTTT.

The chain combines TRBV19 with TRBJ1-5; TRBD1 matches 8 bases. J was trimmed by 5 bases and V by 5 bases; bases with no gene match: 8. The CDR3 extends over 15 amino acids. Germline V gives CDR1 LNHDA, CDR2 SQIVND (reference sequence). The CDR3 here is CASSEQGVGDQPQHF. The CDR3 DNA follows: TGTGCCAGTAGTGAACAGGGGGTTGGGGATCAGCCCCAGCATTTT.

V gene TRBV20-1 combines with J gene TRBJ1-5; D is unclear. Germline V gene data show CDR1 as DFQATT and CDR2 as SNEGSKA (reference sequence). The CDR3 sequence is 15 residues long. V was pared by 0 bases and J by 5 bases, with 14 bases between. The CDR3 DNA sequence: TGCAGTGCTAGAGAGGTCGGGCTTTCCTATCAGCCCCAGCATTTT. Amino acid sequence: CSAREVGLSYQPQHF.

The chain is built from TRBV6-1 and TRBJ1-1; D not certain. Per the germline V gene, CDR1 is MNHNS and CDR2 is SASEGT. CDR3 size: 15 residues. Trimming removed 7 bases from V and 1 base from J, with 16 bases in between. CDR3 loop: CASTRDVHANTEAFF. CDR3 coding DNA: TGTGCCAGCACTAGAGATGTACACGCGAACACTGAAGCTTTCTTT.

The CDR3 DNA sequence: TGTGCCAGCAGCCCGGGCCCCCTTCAAGAGACCCAGTACTTC. Translation gives CASSPGPLQETQYF. The V and J genes are TRBV9 and TRBJ2-5; D not certain. V shed 4 bases and J shed 2 bases, with 12 bases lying between them. CDR1 and CDR2 (germline): SGDLS, YYNGEE. CDR3 length: 14 residues.

This chain connects TRBV12-3 or TRBV12-4 to TRBJ2-1, with TRBD1 as a possible D gene (6 bases). The CDR3 contains 14 residues. Deletions cut 8 bases from V and 4 bases from J, with 15 bases between. CDR3: CASCPDRAYNEQFF. The CDR3 DNA reads as TGTGCCAGCTGCCCGGACAGAGCATACAATGAGCAGTTCTTC.

The chain links TRBV6-6 to TRBJ1-4; tentative D call: TRBD1 (5 bases). The germline CDR1 and CDR2 sequences are MNHNY and SVGAGI (reference sequence). This CDR3 region has 14 residues. V lost 6 bases, J lost 12 bases, and 20 bases lay in between. DNA of the CDR3: TGTGCCAGCAGCCGCAGCGGTGGGGCACCCCAACTGTTTTTT. This codes for CASSRSGGAPQLFF.

The DNA for the CDR3 is TGTGCCAGCTCATTCGGACAGGGGGGAATGAGCACTGAAGCTTTCTTT. Translating gives CASSFGQGGMSTEAFF. This chain connects TRBV18 to TRBJ1-1, with 10 positions matching TRBD1. The CDR3 contains 16 residues. Germline lookup yields CDR1 KGHSH and CDR2 LQKENI. V shed 5 bases and J 4 bases; nucleotides not matched to a gene: 10. The entire variable domain, with the rest obtained from reference TRBV18 and TRBJ1-1, is as follows: NAGVMQNPRHLVRRRGQEARLRCSPMKGHSHVYWYRQLPEEGLKFMVYLQKENIIDESGMPKERFSAEFPKEGPSILRIQQVVRGDSAAYFCASSFGQGGMSTEAFFGQGTRLTVV.